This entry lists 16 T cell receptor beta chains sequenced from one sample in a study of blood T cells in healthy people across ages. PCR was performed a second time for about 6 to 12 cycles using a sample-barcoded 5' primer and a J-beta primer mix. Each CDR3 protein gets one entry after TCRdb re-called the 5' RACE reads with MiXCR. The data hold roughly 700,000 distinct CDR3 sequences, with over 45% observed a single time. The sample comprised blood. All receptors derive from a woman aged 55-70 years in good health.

The CDR3 reads CASSCKSNYGYTF. The DNA of the CDR3 is TGTGCCAGCAGTTGCAAGAGTAACTATGGCTACACCTTC. The chain carries TRBV6-2 or TRBV6-3 and TRBJ1-2; D unresolved. The CDR3 has 13 amino acids. V lost 4 bases to trimming and J lost 1 base, with 7 bases between them. Germline V lookup: CDR1 MNHEY, CDR2 SVGEGT.

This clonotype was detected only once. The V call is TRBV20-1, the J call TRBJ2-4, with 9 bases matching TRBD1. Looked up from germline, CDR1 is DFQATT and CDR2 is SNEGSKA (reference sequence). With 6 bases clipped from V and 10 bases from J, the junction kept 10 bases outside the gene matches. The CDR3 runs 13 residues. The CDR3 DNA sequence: TGCAGTGCCCCGAGACAGGGGGATCGGATTCAGTACTTC. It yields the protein CSAPRQGDRIQYF.

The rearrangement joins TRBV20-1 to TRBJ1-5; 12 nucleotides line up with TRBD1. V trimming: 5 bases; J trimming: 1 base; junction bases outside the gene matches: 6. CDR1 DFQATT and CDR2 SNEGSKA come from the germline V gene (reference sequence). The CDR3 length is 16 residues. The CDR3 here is CSAPGQGARSNQPQHF. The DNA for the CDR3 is TGCAGTGCTCCGGGACAGGGGGCGCGAAGCAATCAGCCCCAGCATTTT.

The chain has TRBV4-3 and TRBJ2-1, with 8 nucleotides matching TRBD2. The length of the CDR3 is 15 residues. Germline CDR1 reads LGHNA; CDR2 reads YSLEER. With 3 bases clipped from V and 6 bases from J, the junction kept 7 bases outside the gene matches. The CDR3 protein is CASSHGRAGVNEQFF. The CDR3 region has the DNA TGCGCCAGCAGCCACGGACGAGCGGGGGTCAATGAGCAGTTCTTC.

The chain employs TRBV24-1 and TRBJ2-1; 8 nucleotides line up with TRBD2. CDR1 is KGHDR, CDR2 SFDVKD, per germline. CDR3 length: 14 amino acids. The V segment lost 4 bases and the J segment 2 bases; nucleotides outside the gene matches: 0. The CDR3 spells CATSDGRAYNEQFF. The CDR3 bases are TGTGCCACCAGTGACGGGAGGGCCTACAATGAGCAGTTCTTC.

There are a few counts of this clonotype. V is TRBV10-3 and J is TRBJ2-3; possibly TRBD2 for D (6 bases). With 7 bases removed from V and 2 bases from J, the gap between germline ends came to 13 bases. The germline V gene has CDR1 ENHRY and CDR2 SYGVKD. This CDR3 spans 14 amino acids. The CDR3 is CAIKGGANTDTQYF. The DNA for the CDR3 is TGTGCCATCAAAGGAGGGGCCAACACAGATACGCAGTATTTT.

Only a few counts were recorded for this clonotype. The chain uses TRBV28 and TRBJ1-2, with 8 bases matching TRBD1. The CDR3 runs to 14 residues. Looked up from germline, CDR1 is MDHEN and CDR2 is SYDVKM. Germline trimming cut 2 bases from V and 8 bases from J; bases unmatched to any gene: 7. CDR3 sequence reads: CASSLTGTGGGYTF. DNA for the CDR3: TGTGCCAGCAGTTTAACGGGGACAGGAGGAGGCTACACCTTC.

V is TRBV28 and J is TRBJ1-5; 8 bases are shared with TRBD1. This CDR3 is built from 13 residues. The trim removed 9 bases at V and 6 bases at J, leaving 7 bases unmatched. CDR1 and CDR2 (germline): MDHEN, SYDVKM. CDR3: CASCTGGGQPQHF. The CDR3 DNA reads TGTGCCAGTTGCACAGGGGGAGGTCAGCCCCAGCATTTT.

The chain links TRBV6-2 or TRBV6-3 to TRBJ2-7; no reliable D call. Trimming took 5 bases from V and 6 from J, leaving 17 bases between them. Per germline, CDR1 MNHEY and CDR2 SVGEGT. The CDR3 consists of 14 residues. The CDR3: CASSPLGRLGEQYF. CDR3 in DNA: TGTGCCAGCAGTCCCCTGGGCAGACTGGGCGAGCAGTACTTC.

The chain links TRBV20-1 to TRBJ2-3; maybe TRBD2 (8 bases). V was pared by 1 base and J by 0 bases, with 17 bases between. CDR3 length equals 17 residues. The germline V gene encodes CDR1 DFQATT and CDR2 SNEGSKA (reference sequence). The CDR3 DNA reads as TGCAGTGCTAGAGCGGGAGGGGGCTCGCTGAGCACAGATACGCAGTATTTT. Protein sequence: CSARAGGGSLSTDTQYF.

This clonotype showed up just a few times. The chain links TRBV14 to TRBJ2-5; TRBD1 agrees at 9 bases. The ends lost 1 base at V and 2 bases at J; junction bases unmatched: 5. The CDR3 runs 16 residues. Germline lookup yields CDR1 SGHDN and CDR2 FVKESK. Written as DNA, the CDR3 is TGTGCCAGCAGCCAAGGGACAGGGGCCCTTCAAGAGACCCAGTACTTC. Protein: CASSQGTGALQETQYF. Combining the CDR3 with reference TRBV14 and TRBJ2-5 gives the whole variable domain EAGVTQFPSHSVIEKGQTVTLRCDPISGHDNLYWYRRVMGKEIKFLLHFVKESKQDESGMPNNRFLAERTGGTYSTLKVQPAELEDSGVYFCASSQGTGALQETQYFGPGTRLLVL.

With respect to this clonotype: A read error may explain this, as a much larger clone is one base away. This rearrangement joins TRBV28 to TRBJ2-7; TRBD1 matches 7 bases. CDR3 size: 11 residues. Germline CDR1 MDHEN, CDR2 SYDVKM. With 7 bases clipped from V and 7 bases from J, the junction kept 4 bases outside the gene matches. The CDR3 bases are TGTGCCAGCACAGGGGGTAAGGAGCAGTACTTC. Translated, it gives CASTGGKEQYF.

The CDR3 DNA reads TGTGCCAGCAGTTCCCCAGGGAGCGGGAGTCCCGGGGAGCTGTTTTTT. This codes for CASSSPGSGSPGELFF. The chain employs TRBV28 and TRBJ2-2, with 8 bases fitting TRBD2. This CDR3 contains 16 residues. Germline assignment: CDR1 MDHEN and CDR2 SYDVKM. The V segment lost 4 bases and the J segment 6 bases; nucleotides outside the gene matches: 10.

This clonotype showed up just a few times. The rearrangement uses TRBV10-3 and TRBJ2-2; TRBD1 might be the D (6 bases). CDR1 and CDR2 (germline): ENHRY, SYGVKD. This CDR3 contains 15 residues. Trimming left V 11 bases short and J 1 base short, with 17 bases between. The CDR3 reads CAARAGAVNTGELFF. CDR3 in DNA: TGTGCCGCCCGGGCAGGGGCCGTGAACACCGGGGAGCTGTTTTTT.

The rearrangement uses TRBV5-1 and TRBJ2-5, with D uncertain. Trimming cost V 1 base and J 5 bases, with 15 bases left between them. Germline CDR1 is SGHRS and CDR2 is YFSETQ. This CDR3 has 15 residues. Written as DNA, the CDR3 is TGCGCCAGCAGCTTGTCTTCGGTCGACGGGGAGACCCAGTACTTC. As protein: CASSLSSVDGETQYF.

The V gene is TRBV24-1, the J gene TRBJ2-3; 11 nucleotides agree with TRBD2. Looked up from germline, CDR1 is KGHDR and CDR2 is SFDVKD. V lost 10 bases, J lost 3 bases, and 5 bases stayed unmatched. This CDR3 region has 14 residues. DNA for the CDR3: TGTGCCACTACTCCTAGCGGGAGGACAGATACGCAGTATTTT. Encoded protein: CATTPSGRTDTQYF.